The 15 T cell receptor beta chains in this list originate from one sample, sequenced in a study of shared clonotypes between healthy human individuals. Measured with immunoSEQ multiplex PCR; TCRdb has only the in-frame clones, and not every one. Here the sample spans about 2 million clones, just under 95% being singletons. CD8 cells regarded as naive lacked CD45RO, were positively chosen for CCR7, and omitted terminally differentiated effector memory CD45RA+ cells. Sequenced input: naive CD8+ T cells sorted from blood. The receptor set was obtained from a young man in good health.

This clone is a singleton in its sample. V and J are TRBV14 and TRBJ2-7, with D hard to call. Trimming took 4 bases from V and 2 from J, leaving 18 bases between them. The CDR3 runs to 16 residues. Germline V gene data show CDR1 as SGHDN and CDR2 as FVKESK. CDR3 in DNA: TGTGCCAGCAGCCTACCTACAGCCTCCTCTACCTACGAGCAGTACTTC. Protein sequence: CASSLPTASSTYEQYF.

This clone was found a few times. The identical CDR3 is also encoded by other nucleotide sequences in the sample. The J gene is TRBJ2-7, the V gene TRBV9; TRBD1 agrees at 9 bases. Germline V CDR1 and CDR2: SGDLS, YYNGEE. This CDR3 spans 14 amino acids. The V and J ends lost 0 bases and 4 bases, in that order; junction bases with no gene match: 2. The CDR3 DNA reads TGTGCCAGCAGCGTAGCGGACAGGGGATACGAGCAGTACTTC. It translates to CASSVADRGYEQYF. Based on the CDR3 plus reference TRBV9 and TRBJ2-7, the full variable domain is DSGVTQTPKHLITATGQRVTLRCSPRSGDLSVYWYQQSLDQGLQFLIQYYNGEERAKGNILERFSAQQFPDLHSELNLSSLELGDSALYFCASSVADRGYEQYFGPGTRLTVT.

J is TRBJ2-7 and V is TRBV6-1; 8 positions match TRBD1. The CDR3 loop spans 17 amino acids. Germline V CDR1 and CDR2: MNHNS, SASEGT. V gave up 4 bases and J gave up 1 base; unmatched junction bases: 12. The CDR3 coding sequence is TGTGCCAGCAGTGTACACCCCAGGGGGCTAACGTCCTACGAGCAGTACTTC. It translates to CASSVHPRGLTSYEQYF.

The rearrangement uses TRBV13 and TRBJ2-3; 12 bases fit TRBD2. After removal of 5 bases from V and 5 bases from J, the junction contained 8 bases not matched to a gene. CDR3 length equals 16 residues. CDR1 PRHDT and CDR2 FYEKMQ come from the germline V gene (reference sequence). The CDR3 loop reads CASSHPSGRAGDTQYF. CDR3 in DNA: TGTGCCAGCAGCCACCCTAGCGGGAGGGCCGGAGATACGCAGTATTTT. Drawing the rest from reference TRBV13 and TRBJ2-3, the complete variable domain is AAGVIQSPRHLIKEKRETATLKCYPIPRHDTVYWYQQGPGQDPQFLISFYEKMQSDKGSIPDRFSAQQFSDYHSELNMSSLELGDSALYFCASSHPSGRAGDTQYFGPGTRLTVL.

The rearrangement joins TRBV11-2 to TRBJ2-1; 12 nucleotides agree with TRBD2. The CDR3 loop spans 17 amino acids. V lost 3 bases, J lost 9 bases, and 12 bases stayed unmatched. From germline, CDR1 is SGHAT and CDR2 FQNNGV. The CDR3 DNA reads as TGTGCCAGCAGCTTCTATTCGACTAGCGGGAGTCTAGGTGAGCAGTTCTTC. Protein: CASSFYSTSGSLGEQFF.

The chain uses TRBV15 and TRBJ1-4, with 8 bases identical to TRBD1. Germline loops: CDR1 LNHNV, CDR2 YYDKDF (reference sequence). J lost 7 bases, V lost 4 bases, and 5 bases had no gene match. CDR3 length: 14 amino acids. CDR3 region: CATSIDRGSEKLFF. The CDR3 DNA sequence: TGTGCCACCAGCATCGACAGGGGAAGTGAAAAACTGTTTTTT.

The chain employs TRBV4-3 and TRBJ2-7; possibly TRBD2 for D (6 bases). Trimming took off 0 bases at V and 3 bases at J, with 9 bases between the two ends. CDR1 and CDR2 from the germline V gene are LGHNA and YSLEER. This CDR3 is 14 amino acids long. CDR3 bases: TGCGCCAGCAGCCAAGAACGGGGGTACTACGAGCAGTACTTC. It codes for CASSQERGYYEQYF.

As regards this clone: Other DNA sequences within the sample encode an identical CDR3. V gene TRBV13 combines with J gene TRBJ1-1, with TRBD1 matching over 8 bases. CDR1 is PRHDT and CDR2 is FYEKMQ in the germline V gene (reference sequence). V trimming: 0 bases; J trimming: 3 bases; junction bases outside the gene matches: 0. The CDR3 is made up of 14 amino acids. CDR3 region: CASSLGQGDTEAFF. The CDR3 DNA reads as TGTGCCAGCAGCTTAGGACAGGGGGACACTGAAGCTTTCTTT.

CDR3 protein: CASSLRSGNTIYF. CDR3 sequence (DNA): TGTGCCAGCAGTTTAAGGTCTGGAAACACCATATATTTT. The chain links TRBV27 to TRBJ1-3; no clear D gene. Germline V CDR1 and CDR2: MNHEY, SMNVEV (reference sequence). V was clipped by 2 bases and J by 1 base, with 3 bases between them. This CDR3 has 13 amino acids.

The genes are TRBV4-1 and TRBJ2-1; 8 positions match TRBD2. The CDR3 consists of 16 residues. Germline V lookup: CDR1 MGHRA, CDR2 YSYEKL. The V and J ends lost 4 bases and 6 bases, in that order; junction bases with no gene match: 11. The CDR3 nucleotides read TGCGCCAGCAGCCCTTGGGCGGGGGGCGGATTCAATGAGCAGTTCTTC. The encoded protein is CASSPWAGGGFNEQFF.

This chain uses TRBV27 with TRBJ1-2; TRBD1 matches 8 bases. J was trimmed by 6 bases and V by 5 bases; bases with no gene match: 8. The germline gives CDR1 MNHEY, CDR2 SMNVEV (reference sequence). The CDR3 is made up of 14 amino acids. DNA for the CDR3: TGTGCCAGCAGTCCCAGGGGGCTCGGGGATGGCTACACCTTC. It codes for CASSPRGLGDGYTF.

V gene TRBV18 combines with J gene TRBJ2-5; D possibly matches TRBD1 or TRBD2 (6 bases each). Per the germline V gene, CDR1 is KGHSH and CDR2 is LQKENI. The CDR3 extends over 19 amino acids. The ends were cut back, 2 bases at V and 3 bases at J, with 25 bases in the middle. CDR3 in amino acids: CASSPGGQGKISGKETQYF. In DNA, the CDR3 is TGTGCCAGCTCACCAGGAGGGCAGGGGAAAATTAGCGGAAAAGAGACCCAGTACTTC. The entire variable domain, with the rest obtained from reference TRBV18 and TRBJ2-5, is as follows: NAGVMQNPRHLVRRRGQEARLRCSPMKGHSHVYWYRQLPEEGLKFMVYLQKENIIDESGMPKERFSAEFPKEGPSILRIQQVVRGDSAAYFCASSPGGQGKISGKETQYFGPGTRLLVL.

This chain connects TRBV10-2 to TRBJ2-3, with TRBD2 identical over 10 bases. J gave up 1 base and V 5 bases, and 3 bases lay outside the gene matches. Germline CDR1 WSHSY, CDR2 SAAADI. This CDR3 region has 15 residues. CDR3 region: CASSTTSGGTDTQYF. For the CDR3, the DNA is TGCGCCAGCAGTACAACTAGCGGGGGCACAGATACGCAGTATTTT.

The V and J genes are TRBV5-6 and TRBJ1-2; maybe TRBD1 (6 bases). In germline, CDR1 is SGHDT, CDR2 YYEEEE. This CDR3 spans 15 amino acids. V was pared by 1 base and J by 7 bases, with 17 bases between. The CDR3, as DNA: TGTGCCAGCAGCTTGACCGGGACAATCAACACTGGCTACACCTTC. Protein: CASSLTGTINTGYTF.

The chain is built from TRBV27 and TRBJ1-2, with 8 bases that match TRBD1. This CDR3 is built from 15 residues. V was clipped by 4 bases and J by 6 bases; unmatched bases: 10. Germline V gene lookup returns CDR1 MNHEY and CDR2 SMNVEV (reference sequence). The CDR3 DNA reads TGTGCCAGCAGTTCCTCCCCTACAGGGGGGCATGGCTACACCTTC. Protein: CASSSSPTGGHGYTF.